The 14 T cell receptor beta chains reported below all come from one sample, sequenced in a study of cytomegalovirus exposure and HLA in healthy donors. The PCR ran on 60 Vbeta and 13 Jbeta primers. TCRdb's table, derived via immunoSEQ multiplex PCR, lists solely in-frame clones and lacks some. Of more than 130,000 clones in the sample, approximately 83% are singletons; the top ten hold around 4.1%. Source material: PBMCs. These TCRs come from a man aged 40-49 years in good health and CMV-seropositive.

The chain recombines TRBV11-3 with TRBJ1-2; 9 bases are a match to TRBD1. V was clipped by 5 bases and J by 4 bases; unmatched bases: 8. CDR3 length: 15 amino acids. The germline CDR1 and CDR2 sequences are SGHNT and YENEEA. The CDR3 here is CASSPYRGLGYGYTF. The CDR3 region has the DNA TGTGCCAGCAGCCCTTACAGGGGGCTTGGCTATGGCTACACCTTC.

As DNA, the CDR3 is TGTGCCAGCAGCTTATCGCGGACAGGAGCCTACTACGAGCAGTACTTC. Its protein is CASSLSRTGAYYEQYF. This chain links TRBV7-2 with TRBJ2-7, with 7 bases identical to TRBD1. The CDR3 covers 16 residues. Germline values: CDR1 SGHTA, CDR2 FQGNSA. J lost 3 bases, V lost 2 bases, and 10 bases had no gene match.

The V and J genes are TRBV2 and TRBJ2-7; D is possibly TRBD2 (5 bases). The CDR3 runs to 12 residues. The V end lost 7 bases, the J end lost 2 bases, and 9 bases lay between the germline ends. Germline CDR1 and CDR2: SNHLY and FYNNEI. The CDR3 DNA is TGTGCCAGCAAAGGAGGACCCTACGAGCAGTACTTC. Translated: CASKGGPYEQYF. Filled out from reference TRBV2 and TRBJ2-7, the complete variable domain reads EPEVTQTPSHQVTQMGQEVILRCVPISNHLYFYWYRQILGQKVEFLVSFYNNEISEKSEIFDDQFSVERPDGSNFTLKIRSTKLEDSAMYFCASKGGPYEQYFGPGTRLTVT.

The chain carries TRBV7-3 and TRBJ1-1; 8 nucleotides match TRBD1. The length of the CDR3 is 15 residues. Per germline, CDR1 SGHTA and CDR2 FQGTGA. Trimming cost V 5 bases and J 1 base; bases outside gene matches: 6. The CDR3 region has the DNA TGTGCCAGCAGCCTTACAGGGGGGGCGAACACTGAAGCTTTCTTT. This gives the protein CASSLTGGANTEAFF.

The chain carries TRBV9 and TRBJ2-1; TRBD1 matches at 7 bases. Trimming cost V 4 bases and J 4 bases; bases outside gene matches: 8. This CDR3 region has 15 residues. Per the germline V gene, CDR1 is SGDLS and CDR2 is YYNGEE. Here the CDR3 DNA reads TGTGCCAGCAGCTTATCCGGGACAGAGTACAATGAGCAGTTCTTC. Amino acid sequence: CASSLSGTEYNEQFF.

CDR3 in DNA: TGTGCCAGTAGTTCCTGGCGGGGGGGATCATCCTACGAGCAGTACTTC. This translates into CASSSWRGGSSYEQYF. The chain is built from TRBV19 and TRBJ2-7, with 9 bases aligning to TRBD2. The V gene's germline CDR1 is LNHDA and CDR2 SQIVND (reference sequence). CDR3 length equals 16 residues. V lost 5 bases, J lost 1 base, and 9 bases stayed unmatched.

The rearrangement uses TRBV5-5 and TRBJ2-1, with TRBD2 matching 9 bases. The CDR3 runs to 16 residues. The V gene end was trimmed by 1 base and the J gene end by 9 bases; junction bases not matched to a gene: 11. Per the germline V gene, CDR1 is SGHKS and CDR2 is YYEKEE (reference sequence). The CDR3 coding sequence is TGTGCCAGCAGCTTGATGCGGGAGGGTGGATGGTCTGAGCAGTTCTTC. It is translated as CASSLMREGGWSEQFF. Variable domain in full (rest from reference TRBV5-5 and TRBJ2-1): DAGVTQSPTHLIKTRGQQVTLRCSPISGHKSVSWYQQVLGQGPQFIFQYYEKEERGRGNFPDRFSARQFPNYSSELNVNALLLGDSALYLCASSLMREGGWSEQFFGPGTRLTVL.

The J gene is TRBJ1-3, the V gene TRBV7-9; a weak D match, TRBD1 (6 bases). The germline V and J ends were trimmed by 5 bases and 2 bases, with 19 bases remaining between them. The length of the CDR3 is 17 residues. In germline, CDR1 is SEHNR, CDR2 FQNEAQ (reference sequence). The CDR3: CASSPVVIGTTGNTIYF. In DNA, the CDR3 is TGTGCCAGCAGCCCGGTAGTGATTGGGACAACTGGAAACACCATATATTTT.

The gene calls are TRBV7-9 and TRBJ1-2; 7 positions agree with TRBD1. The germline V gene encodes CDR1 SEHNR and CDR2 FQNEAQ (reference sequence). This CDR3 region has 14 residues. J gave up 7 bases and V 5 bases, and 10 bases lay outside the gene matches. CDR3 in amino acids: CASSIRVRDSGYTF. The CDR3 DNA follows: TGTGCCAGCAGCATTAGGGTGAGGGACAGTGGCTACACCTTC.

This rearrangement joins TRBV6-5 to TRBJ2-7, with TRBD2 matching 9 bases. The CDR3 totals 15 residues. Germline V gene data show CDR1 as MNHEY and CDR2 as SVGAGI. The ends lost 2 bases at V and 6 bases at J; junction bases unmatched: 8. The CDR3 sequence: CASSYTSGPSIEQYF. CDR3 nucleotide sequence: TGTGCCAGCAGTTACACTAGCGGGCCGTCCATCGAGCAGTACTTC.

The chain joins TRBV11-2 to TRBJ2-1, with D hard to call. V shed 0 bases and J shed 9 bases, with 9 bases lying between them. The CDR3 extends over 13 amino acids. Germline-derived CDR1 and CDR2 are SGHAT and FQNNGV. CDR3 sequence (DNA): TGTGCCAGCAGCTTAGACGATTGGAGTGAGCAGTTCTTC. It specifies CASSLDDWSEQFF.

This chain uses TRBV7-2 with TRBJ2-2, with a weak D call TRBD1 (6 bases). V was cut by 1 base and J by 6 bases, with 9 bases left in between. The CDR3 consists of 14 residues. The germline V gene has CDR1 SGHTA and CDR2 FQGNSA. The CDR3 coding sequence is TGTGCCAGCAGCTTAGTTTGGGGGCCCGGGGAGCTGTTTTTT. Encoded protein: CASSLVWGPGELFF.

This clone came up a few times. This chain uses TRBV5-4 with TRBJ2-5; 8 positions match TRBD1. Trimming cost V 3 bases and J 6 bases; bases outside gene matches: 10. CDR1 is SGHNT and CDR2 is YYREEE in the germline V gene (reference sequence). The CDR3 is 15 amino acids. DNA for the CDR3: TGTGCCAGCAGCTCTAAGACAGGGGATGAGAAGACCCAGTACTTC. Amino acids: CASSSKTGDEKTQYF.

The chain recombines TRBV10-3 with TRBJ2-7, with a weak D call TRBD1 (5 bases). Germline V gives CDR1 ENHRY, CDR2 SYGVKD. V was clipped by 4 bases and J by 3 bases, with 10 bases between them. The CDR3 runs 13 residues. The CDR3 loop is CAISAGLNYEQYF. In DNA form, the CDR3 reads TGTGCCATCAGTGCAGGGTTAAACTACGAGCAGTACTTC.